One sample yielded the 27 T cell receptor beta chains listed below, sequenced in a study of glioma-infiltrating T cells. TCR alpha and beta CDR3 regions were amplified from RNA using iRepertoire nested multiplex PCR. TCRdb ran MiXCR on the multiplex PCR reads and lists one entry per CDR3 protein. The sample yields 300,000 to 400,000 distinct CDR3 sequences, about two fifths seen once. Sequenced material: glioma tissue, nonneoplastic brain tissue, or PBMCs (not recorded which). Receptor source: a human donor with low-grade glioma or glioblastoma, undergoing nonglioma brain surgery, or in good health (not recorded which).

The chain couples TRBV29-1 to TRBJ2-7; 7 nucleotides agree with TRBD1. The last part of the DNA fits TRBJ2-5 better; the J call may be wrong. CDR1 is SQVTM and CDR2 is ANQGSEA in the germline V gene. The CDR3 runs to 12 residues. This chain's CDR3 is CSVDRDWETQYF. In DNA form, the CDR3 reads TGCAGCGTCGACAGGGATTGGGAGACCCAGTACTTC.

V gene TRBV11-2 combines with J gene TRBJ1-2; D is perhaps TRBD1 (5 bases). The CDR3 sequence is 13 residues long. Per germline, CDR1 SGHAT and CDR2 FQNNGV. V gave up 5 bases and J gave up 7 bases, with 14 bases separating them. CDR3 coding DNA: TGTGCCAGCAGCAGGATGGGGGAGAGTGGCTACACCTTC. Encoded protein: CASSRMGESGYTF.

This clonotype was counted between two and nine times. V usage is TRBV4-2 and J usage is TRBJ2-7, with 9 bases matching TRBD1. The V segment lost 0 bases and the J segment 7 bases; nucleotides outside the gene matches: 16. The CDR3 has 18 amino acids. Germline CDR1 reads LGHNA; CDR2 reads YNFKEQ. This chain's CDR3 is CASSQDPGVGTGSREQYF. In DNA form, the CDR3 reads TGTGCCAGCAGCCAAGACCCCGGGGTAGGGACAGGGTCGCGGGAGCAGTACTTC.

The chain couples TRBV28 to TRBJ2-5; 12 bases are a match to TRBD1. J lost 6 bases, V lost 6 bases, and 11 bases had no gene match. CDR1 is MDHEN and CDR2 is SYDVKM in the germline V gene. CDR3 length: 16 residues. In nucleotides, the CDR3 is TGTGCCAGCAGCCCCCCCCCGGGACAGGGGGCCCAGACCCAGTACTTC. Translation: CASSPPPGQGAQTQYF.

The J gene is TRBJ2-2, the V gene TRBV6-6; TRBD1 aligns across 7 bases. The CDR3 consists of 15 residues. Germline V CDR1 and CDR2: MNHNY, SVGAGI (reference sequence). Germline trimming cut 2 bases from V and 2 bases from J; bases unmatched to any gene: 2. CDR3 nucleotide sequence: TGTGCCAGCAGTTACACAGGGGTAAACACCGGGGAGCTGTTTTTT. As protein: CASSYTGVNTGELFF.

The chain joins TRBV3-1 to TRBJ1-2; no firm D call. There are 14 residues in the CDR3. Germline V gene sequence: CDR1 LGHDT, CDR2 YNNKEL (reference sequence). V lost 0 bases, J lost 1 base, and 6 bases lay in between. The CDR3: CASSQDVVNYGYTF. The CDR3 DNA is TGTGCCAGCAGCCAAGATGTTGTTAACTATGGCTACACCTTC.

The CDR3 here is CASSQDPNTGELFF. CDR3 DNA: TGCGCCAGCAGCCAAGACCCAAACACCGGGGAGCTGTTTTTT. The V gene is TRBV4-1, the J gene TRBJ2-2; D gene unclear. The CDR3 is 14 residues long. Germline values: CDR1 MGHRA, CDR2 YSYEKL. Trimming pared 0 bases from V and 2 bases from J, leaving 4 bases between.

This clonotype was seen a few times. This chain joins TRBV28 and TRBJ2-2; D uncertain. V was clipped by 5 bases and J by 6 bases, with 7 bases between them. This CDR3 region has 12 residues. The germline CDR1 and CDR2 sequences are MDHEN and SYDVKM. The CDR3 loop is CASSGPPGELFF. For the CDR3, the DNA is TGTGCCAGCAGTGGACCCCCCGGGGAGCTGTTTTTT.

This clonotype was counted ten times or more. The CDR3 protein is CSATRTTSGSYEQYF. The CDR3 region has the DNA TGCAGTGCCACCCGAACGACTAGCGGGAGTTACGAGCAGTACTTC. The genes are TRBV20-1 and TRBJ2-7, with TRBD2 matching over 12 bases. The junction had 10 bases not matched to a gene; V was cut back by 6 bases and J by 4 bases. CDR3 size: 15 residues. CDR1 and CDR2 (germline): DFQATT, SNEGSKA (reference sequence).

This clonotype was seen at least ten times. The gene calls are TRBV20-1 and TRBJ2-1; 10 bases map to TRBD2. Trimming removed 5 bases from V and 8 bases from J; junction bases left unmatched: 9. The CDR3 totals 14 residues. Germline V gene data show CDR1 as DFQATT and CDR2 as SNEGSKA (reference sequence). CDR3 nucleotides: TGCAGTGCTGCTAGCGGGAGCACCGGGGATGAGCAGTTCTTC. Residues: CSAASGSTGDEQFF.

In the case of this clonotype: A much more abundant neighbour one base away suggests this may be a read error. The V gene is TRBV20-1, the J gene TRBJ2-1; D may correspond to TRBD1 or TRBD2 (5 bases each). Germline assignment: CDR1 DFQATT and CDR2 SNEGSKA (reference sequence). This CDR3 region has 15 residues. The CDR3 DNA is TGCAGTGCTAGGGCCGGGACGAGTGGCTTCCATGAGCGGTTCTTC. The encoded protein is CSARAGTSGFHERFF.

This clonotype has a count of ten or more. Germline is not matched at one junction end, which may reflect a read error. The chain links TRBV10-3 to TRBJ1-1; D is unclear. This CDR3 spans 12 amino acids. Germline V CDR1 and CDR2: ENHRY, SYGVKD. The CDR3 protein is CAISAVNSEAFF. The DNA of the CDR3 is TGTGCCATCAGTGCGGTGAACTCTGAAGCTTTCTTT.

This clonotype was recorded many times. The chain uses TRBV28 and TRBJ1-1; D remains unclear. The CDR3 covers 12 residues. V was cut by 3 bases and J by 7 bases, with 9 bases left in between. CDR1 and CDR2 from the germline V gene are MDHEN and SYDVKM. The CDR3 loop is CASSLSGDEAFF. In DNA, the CDR3 is TGTGCCAGCAGTTTGAGCGGGGATGAAGCTTTCTTT.

The gene calls are TRBV3-1 and TRBJ2-1; TRBD2 is a possible D gene (6 bases). CDR3 length: 15 residues. Germline-derived CDR1 and CDR2 are LGHDT and YNNKEL (reference sequence). V dropped 0 bases and J dropped 6 bases, with 12 bases sitting between them. CDR3: CASSQERETSNEQFF. CDR3 DNA: TGTGCCAGCAGCCAAGAACGAGAGACTAGCAATGAGCAGTTCTTC.

This clonotype was recorded once. The gene calls are TRBV7-9 and TRBJ2-5; 7 nucleotides agree with TRBD1. Germline values: CDR1 SEHNR, CDR2 FQNEAQ (reference sequence). J was trimmed by 4 bases and V by 7 bases; bases with no gene match: 9. The CDR3 is 14 residues long. This CDR3 reads CASIRQGGGETQYF. Written as DNA, the CDR3 is TGTGCCAGCATCAGACAGGGTGGGGGAGAGACCCAGTACTTC. The full variable domain, its missing parts supplied by reference TRBV7-9 and TRBJ2-5, is DTGVSQNPRHKITKRGQNVTFRCDPISEHNRLYWYRQTLGQGPEFLTYFQNEAQLEKSRLLSDRFSAERPKGSFSTLEIQRTEQGDSAMYLCASIRQGGGETQYFGPGTRLLVL.

This clonotype was detected many times. V and J are TRBV20-1 and TRBJ1-5; D not certain. The CDR3 sequence is 13 residues long. The V end was cut by 6 bases, the J end by 1 base, with 10 bases between. The germline V gene encodes CDR1 DFQATT and CDR2 SNEGSKA (reference sequence). The CDR3 DNA reads TGCAGTGCCATGGGCGGAAGCAATCAGCCCCAGCATTTT. Its translation is CSAMGGSNQPQHF.

This clonotype was seen repeatedly, ten times or more. This sequence joins TRBV27 and TRBJ2-1; TRBD2 matches 8 bases. CDR3 size: 16 residues. Germline lookup yields CDR1 MNHEY and CDR2 SMNVEV (reference sequence). The V gene end was trimmed by 2 bases and the J gene end by 6 bases; junction bases not matched to a gene: 9. The CDR3 sequence: CASSLVAFSGTNEQFF. For the CDR3, the DNA is TGTGCCAGCAGTTTAGTCGCTTTTAGCGGGACCAATGAGCAGTTCTTC.

In DNA form, the CDR3 reads TGTGCCAGCAGCCCACCGACGGGGGCGTGGGCTGAAGCTTTCTTT. Translating gives CASSPPTGAWAEAFF. This chain uses TRBV7-2 with TRBJ1-1; D possibly corresponds to TRBD1 (6 bases). Germline CDR1 SGHTA, CDR2 FQGNSA. V was trimmed by 5 bases and J by 6 bases, leaving 19 bases between them. This CDR3 comprises 15 residues.

The V and J genes are TRBV24-1 and TRBJ2-5, with a possible D match to TRBD2 (5 bases). The V end was cut by 4 bases, the J end by 5 bases, with 10 bases between. The CDR3 totals 13 residues. Germline V CDR1 and CDR2: KGHDR, SFDVKD. The CDR3 reads CATSDVGVETQYF. The CDR3 bases are TGTGCCACCAGTGACGTGGGAGTGGAGACCCAGTACTTC.

The chain couples TRBV6-1 to TRBJ2-2; tentative D call: TRBD2 (5 bases). Trimming pared 7 bases from V and 5 bases from J, leaving 14 bases between. Germline loops: CDR1 MNHNS, CDR2 SASEGT. This CDR3 has 14 amino acids. The CDR3: CASTGGSRTGELFF. The CDR3 nucleotides are TGTGCCAGCACGGGTGGGAGTCGAACCGGGGAGCTGTTTTTT.

This clonotype showed up many times. This rearrangement joins TRBV25-1 to TRBJ1-5, with no clear D. The CDR3 spans 16 residues. Germline CDR1 and CDR2: MGHDK and SYGVNS. Trimming left V 0 bases short and J 2 bases short, with 11 bases between. This chain's CDR3 is CASSEYMRQGNQPQHF. Written as DNA, the CDR3 is TGTGCCAGCAGTGAATATATGCGGCAGGGCAATCAGCCCCAGCATTTT.

This clonotype was found many times. The CDR3 loop is CAISGTVTYEQYF. CDR3 DNA sequence: TGTGCCATCTCCGGGACAGTAACCTACGAGCAGTACTTC. J is TRBJ2-7 and V is TRBV6-1; 7 bases map to TRBD1. The V gene's germline CDR1 is MNHNS and CDR2 SASEGT. Trimming at V came to 10 bases and at J to 2 bases, leaving 8 bases not matched to a gene. The CDR3 runs to 13 residues.

This clonotype came up a few times. The chain recombines TRBV7-2 with TRBJ2-3; 13 nucleotides align to TRBD2. Germline assignment: CDR1 SGHTA and CDR2 FQGNSA. The CDR3 totals 16 residues. V was pared by 2 bases and J by 3 bases, with 2 bases of the junction left unmatched. The DNA for the CDR3 is TGTGCCAGCAGCTTATGGACTAGCGGGAGTACAGATACGCAGTATTTT. Translation: CASSLWTSGSTDTQYF.

The chain carries TRBV6-5 and TRBJ2-7; 9 positions agree with TRBD2. Looked up from germline, CDR1 is MNHEY and CDR2 is SVGAGI. The CDR3 has 16 residues. Trimming removed 0 bases from V and 6 bases from J; junction bases left unmatched: 9. In DNA form, the CDR3 reads TGTGCCAGCAGTTACTCTTGGGCGGGAGGGTTCGGCGAGCAGTACTTC. It encodes CASSYSWAGGFGEQYF.

Worth noting for this clonotype: This may come from a read error, since a much larger clone is one base off. The rearrangement links TRBV7-9 to TRBJ1-1, with a tentative D call TRBD1 (5 bases). V gave up 7 bases and J gave up 1 base, with 22 bases separating them. Looked up from germline, CDR1 is SEHNR and CDR2 is FQNEAQ (reference sequence). This CDR3 has 17 residues. The DNA of the CDR3 is TGTGCCAGCATCCCACAGAGCGGGGCAGGTGGGAACACTGAAGCTTTCTTT. It codes for CASIPQSGAGGNTEAFF.

This rearrangement joins TRBV25-1 to TRBJ2-3; 13 positions match TRBD2. Germline assignment: CDR1 MGHDK and CDR2 SYGVNS. The V segment lost 6 bases and the J segment 5 bases; nucleotides outside the gene matches: 8. The CDR3 runs to 16 residues. This CDR3 is CASSLTSGRSIDTQYF. In nucleotides, the CDR3 is TGTGCCAGCAGCCTGACTAGCGGGAGGTCCATAGATACGCAGTATTTT.

On this clonotype itself: This may be a read error: a much more frequent sequence differs by one nucleotide. This sequence joins TRBV28 and TRBJ1-3; D is uncertain. Germline V gives CDR1 MDHEN, CDR2 SYDVKM. The V end was cut by 5 bases, the J end by 4 bases, with 12 bases between. This CDR3 contains 14 residues. The CDR3 DNA is TGTGCCAGCAGTCCTTCCACGTTGGGAAACACCATATATTTT. It encodes CASSPSTLGNTIYF.